This T cell receptor beta chain was retrieved from a study of blood T cell repertoires in COVID-19. In the study overall: The samples span acute and convalescent COVID-19 from the United States, Italy and Spain. Nucleic acid was either cDNA or gDNA, and it came from T cells, B-cell-depleted T cells, or PBMCs.

The germline V and J ends were trimmed by 0 bases and 2 bases, with 8 bases remaining between them. The CDR3 is made up of 15 amino acids. Per the germline V gene, CDR1 is LGHNA and CDR2 is YNFKEQ. Authors' data handling: Cell counts per sample came from amplifying reference gene primers. Assay used: immunoSEQ multiplex PCR; TCRdb lists only in-frame clones, some missing. V and J calls and clone size are copied from that table; D and trimming were computed from the DNA. In the table there are about 40,000 clones, around 90% of which are singletons. The chain is built from TRBV4-2 and TRBJ2-1; perhaps TRBD2 as D (6 bases). This sequence was found in a woman under 40 in a cohort sampled during active COVID-19. Specimen: peripheral blood. The CDR3 DNA sequence: TGTGCCAGCAGCCAAGAGGAGGGAACCTACAATGAGCAGTTCTTC. As protein: CASSQEEGTYNEQFF.